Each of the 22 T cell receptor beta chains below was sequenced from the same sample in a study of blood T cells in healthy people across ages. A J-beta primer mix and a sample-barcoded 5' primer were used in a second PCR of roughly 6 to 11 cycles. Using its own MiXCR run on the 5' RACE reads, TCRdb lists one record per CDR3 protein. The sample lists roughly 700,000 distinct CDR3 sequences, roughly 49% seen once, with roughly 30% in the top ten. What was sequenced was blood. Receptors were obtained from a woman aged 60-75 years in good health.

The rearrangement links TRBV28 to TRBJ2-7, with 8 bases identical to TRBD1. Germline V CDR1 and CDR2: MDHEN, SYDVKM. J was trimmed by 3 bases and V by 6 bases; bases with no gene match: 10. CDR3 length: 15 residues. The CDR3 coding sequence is TGTGCCAGCAGCCTTAGGACACAGGGGGGCTACGAGCAGTACTTC. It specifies CASSLRTQGGYEQYF.

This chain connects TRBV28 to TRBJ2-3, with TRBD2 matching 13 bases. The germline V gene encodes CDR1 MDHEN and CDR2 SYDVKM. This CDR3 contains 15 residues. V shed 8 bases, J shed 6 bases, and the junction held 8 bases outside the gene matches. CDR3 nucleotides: TGTGCCAGCGTGGGACTAGCGGGAAAAAATGATACGCAGTATTTT. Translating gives CASVGLAGKNDTQYF.

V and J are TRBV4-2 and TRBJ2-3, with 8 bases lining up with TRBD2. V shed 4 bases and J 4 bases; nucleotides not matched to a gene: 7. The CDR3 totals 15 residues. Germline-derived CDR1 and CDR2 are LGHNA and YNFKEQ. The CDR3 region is CASSRAAGVADTQYF. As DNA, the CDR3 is TGTGCCAGCAGCCGGGCAGCGGGAGTGGCAGATACGCAGTATTTT.

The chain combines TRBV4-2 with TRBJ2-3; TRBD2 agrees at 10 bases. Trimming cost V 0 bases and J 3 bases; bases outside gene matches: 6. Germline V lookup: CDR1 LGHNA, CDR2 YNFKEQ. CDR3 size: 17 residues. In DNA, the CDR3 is TGTGCCAGCAGCCAAGAGTGGTCTAGCGGGAGAACAGATACGCAGTATTTT. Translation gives CASSQEWSSGRTDTQYF.

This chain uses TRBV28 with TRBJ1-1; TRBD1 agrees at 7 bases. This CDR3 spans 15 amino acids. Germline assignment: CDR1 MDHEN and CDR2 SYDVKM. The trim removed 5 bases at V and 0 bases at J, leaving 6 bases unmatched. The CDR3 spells CASSPPTGLNTEAFF. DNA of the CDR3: TGTGCCAGCAGTCCCCCGACAGGGCTGAACACTGAAGCTTTCTTT. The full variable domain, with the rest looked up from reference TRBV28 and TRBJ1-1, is DVKVTQSSRYLVKRTGEKVFLECVQDMDHENMFWYRQDPGLGLRLIYFSYDVKMKEKGDIPEGYSVSREKKERFSLILESASTNQTSMYLCASSPPTGLNTEAFFGQGTRLTVV.

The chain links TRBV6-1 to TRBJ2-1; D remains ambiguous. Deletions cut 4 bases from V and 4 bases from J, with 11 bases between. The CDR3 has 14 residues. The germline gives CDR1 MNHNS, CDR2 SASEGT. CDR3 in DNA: TGTGCCAGCAGTGGCCGGTGGGGTTACAATGAGCAGTTCTTC. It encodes CASSGRWGYNEQFF.

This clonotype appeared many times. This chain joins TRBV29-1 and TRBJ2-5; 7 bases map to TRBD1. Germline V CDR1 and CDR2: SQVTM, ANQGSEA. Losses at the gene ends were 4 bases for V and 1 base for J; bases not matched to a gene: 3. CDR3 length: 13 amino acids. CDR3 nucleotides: TGCAGCGTTGCTCGGACAGGCCAAGAGACCCAGTACTTC. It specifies CSVARTGQETQYF. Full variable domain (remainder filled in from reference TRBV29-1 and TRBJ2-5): SAVISQKPSRDICQRGTSLTIQCQVDSQVTMMFWYRQQPGQSLTLIATANQGSEATYESGFVIDKFPISRPNLTFSTLTVSNMSPEDSSIYLCSVARTGQETQYFGPGTRLLVL.

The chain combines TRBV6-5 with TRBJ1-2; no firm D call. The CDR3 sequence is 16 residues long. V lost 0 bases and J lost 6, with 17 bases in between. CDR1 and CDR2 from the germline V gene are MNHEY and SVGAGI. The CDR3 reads CASSYSMSPGFDGYTF. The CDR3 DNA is TGTGCCAGCAGTTACTCGATGTCCCCGGGGTTCGATGGCTACACCTTC.

The DNA for the CDR3 is TGCAGCGTTCATACAGGGGGCCTCGAGGGGCCCCAGCATTTT. Its translation: CSVHTGGLEGPQHF. The V and J genes are TRBV29-1 and TRBJ1-5, with TRBD1 matching 9 bases. Trimming cost V 5 bases and J 9 bases; bases outside gene matches: 11. The CDR3 runs 14 residues. Germline CDR1 reads SQVTM; CDR2 reads ANQGSEA.

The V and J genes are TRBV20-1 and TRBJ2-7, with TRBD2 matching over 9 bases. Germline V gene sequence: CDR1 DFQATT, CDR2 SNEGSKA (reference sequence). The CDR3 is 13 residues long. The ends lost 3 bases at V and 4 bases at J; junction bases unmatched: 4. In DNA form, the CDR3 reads TGCAGTGCTAGGCCCAGCGGGAGGTACGAGCAGTACTTC. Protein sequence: CSARPSGRYEQYF.

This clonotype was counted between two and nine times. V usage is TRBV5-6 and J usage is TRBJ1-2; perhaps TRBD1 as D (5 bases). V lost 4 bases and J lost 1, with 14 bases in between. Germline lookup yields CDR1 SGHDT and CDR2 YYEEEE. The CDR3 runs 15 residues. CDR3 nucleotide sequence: TGTGCCAGCAGCCGTGCCGGGACGGATAACTATGGCTACACCTTC. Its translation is CASSRAGTDNYGYTF. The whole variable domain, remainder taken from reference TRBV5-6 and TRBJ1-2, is DAGVTQSPTHLIKTRGQQVTLRCSPKSGHDTVSWYQQALGQGPQFIFQYYEEEERQRGNFPDRFSGHQFPNYSSELNVNALLLGDSALYLCASSRAGTDNYGYTFGSGTRLTVV.

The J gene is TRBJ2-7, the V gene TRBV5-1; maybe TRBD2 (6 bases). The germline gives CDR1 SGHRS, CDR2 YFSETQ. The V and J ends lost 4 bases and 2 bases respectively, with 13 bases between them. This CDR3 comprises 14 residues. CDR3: CASSNRRGPYEQYF. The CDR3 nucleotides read TGCGCCAGCAGCAATCGGAGGGGACCCTACGAGCAGTACTTC. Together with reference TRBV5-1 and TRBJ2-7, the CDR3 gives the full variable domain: KAGVTQTPRYLIKTRGQQVTLSCSPISGHRSVSWYQQTPGQGLQFLFEYFSETQRNKGNFPGRFSGRQFSNSRSEMNVSTLELGDSALYLCASSNRRGPYEQYFGPGTRLTVT.

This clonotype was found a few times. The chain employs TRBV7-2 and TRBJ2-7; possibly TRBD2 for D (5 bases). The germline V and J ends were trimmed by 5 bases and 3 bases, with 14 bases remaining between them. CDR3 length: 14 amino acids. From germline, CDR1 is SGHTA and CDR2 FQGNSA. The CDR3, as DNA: TGTGCCAGCAGCGTATATCCGGGAAACTACGAGCAGTACTTC. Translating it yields CASSVYPGNYEQYF.

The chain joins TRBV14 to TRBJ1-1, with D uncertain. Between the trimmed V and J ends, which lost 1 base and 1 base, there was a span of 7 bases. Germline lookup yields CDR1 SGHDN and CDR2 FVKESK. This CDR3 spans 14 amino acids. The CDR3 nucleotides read TGTGCCAGCAGCCAAGGGGTGGCGAACACTGAAGCTTTCTTT. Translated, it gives CASSQGVANTEAFF.

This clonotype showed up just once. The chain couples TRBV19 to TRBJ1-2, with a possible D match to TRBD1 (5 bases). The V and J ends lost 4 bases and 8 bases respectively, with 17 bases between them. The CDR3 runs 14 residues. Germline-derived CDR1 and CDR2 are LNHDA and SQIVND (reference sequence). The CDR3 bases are TGTGCCAGTAGTAGCCGCACAGGATATGACGGCTACACCTTC. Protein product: CASSSRTGYDGYTF.

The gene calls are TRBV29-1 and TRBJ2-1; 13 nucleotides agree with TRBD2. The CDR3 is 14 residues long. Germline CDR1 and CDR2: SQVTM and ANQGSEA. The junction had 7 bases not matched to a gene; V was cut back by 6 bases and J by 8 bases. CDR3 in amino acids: CSVTGLAGIYEQFF. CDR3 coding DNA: TGCAGCGTAACGGGACTAGCGGGAATCTATGAGCAGTTCTTC.

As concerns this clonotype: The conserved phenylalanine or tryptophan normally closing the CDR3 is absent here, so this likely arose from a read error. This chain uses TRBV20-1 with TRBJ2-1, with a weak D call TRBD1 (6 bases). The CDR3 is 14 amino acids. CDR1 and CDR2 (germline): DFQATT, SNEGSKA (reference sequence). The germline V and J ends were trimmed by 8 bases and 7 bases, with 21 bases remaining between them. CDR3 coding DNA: TGCAGTCAAAAACAGGGAGCCAACAGAAATGAGCAGTTCGTC. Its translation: CSQKQGANRNEQFV.

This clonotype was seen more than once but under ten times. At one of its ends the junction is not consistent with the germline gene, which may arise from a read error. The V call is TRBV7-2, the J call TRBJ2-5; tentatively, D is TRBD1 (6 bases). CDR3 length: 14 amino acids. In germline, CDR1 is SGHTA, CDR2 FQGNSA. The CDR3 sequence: CASNLRQLGGTQYF. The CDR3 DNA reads TGTGCCAGCAACTTACGACAGTTAGGGGGGACCCAGTACTTC.

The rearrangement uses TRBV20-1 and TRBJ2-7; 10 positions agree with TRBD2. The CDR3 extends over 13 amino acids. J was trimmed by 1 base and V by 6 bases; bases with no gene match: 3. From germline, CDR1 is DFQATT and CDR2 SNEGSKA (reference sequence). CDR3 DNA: TGCAGTGCATTACTAGCGGGATCCTACGAGCAGTACTTC. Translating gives CSALLAGSYEQYF.

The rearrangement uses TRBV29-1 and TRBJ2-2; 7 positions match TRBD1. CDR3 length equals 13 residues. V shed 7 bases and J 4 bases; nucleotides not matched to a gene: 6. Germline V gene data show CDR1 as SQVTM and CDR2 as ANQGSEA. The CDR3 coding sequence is TGCAGCGCTGGGGACAGTACCACCGGGGAGCTGTTTTTT. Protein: CSAGDSTTGELFF.

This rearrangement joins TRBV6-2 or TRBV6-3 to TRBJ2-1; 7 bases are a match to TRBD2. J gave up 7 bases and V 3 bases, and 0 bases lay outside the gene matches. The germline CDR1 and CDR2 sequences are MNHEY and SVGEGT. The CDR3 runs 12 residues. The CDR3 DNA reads TGTGCCAGCAGTTATAGCGGGAATGAGCAGTTCTTC. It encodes CASSYSGNEQFF.

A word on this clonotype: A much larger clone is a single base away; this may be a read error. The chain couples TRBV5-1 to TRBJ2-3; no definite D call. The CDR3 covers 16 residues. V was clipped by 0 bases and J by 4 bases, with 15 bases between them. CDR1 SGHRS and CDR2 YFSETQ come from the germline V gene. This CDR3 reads CASSLGPSVGADTQYF. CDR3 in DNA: TGCGCCAGCAGCTTGGGACCGTCAGTGGGCGCAGATACGCAGTATTTT.